This T cell receptor beta chain was profiled in a study of T cells after yellow fever vaccination. Study-wide results and limits: Re-detected after boosting: most primary clones, almost 98% of CD4 and over 80% of CD8. Just a small share of clonotypes turned up in the CD4 compartment as well as the CD8 compartment. Weaker, the secondary response peaked sooner, at day 5 versus 15.

Many counts were recorded for this clonotype. Its antigen is currently unknown. TCRdb re-called the 5' RACE reads through MiXCR, storing one row per CDR3 protein. Among roughly 170,000 distinct CDR3 sequences listed, 6.2% were seen once. The trim removed 4 bases at V and 6 bases at J, leaving 6 bases unmatched. The length of the CDR3 is 13 residues. The germline gives CDR1 SGHRS, CDR2 YFSETQ. The chain couples TRBV5-1 to TRBJ1-1; 7 nucleotides align to TRBD1. Sample: CD4+ T cells sorted from PBMCs, taken on the day of the first yellow fever vaccination. The receptor's source is a man aged 18-30 years who received the YFV17D yellow fever vaccine. CDR3: CASSHRQGSEAFF. The CDR3, as DNA: TGCGCCAGCAGCCATCGACAGGGTTCTGAAGCTTTCTTT.